A single sample gave rise to the 28 T cell receptor beta chains below, sequenced in a study of blood T cell repertoires in COVID-19. Produced via immunoSEQ multiplex PCR; TCRdb's table is partial and in-frame only. The sample yields fewer than 85,000 clones, about 87% seen once. Sequencing was performed on peripheral blood. The source of these receptors is a man in his forties or fifties with active COVID-19.

The chain has TRBV6-1 and TRBJ2-7; D gene uncertain. V lost 2 bases, J lost 3 bases, and 2 bases lay in between. The CDR3 consists of 11 residues. Per germline, CDR1 MNHNS and CDR2 SASEGT. The CDR3: CASSEYYEQYF. DNA of the CDR3: TGTGCCAGCAGTGAATACTACGAGCAGTACTTC.

The V gene is TRBV29-1, the J gene TRBJ2-5; the D gene is possibly TRBD1 (6 bases). Trimming removed 6 bases at V and 3 bases at J, with 17 bases between. CDR1 is SQVTM and CDR2 is ANQGSEA in the germline V gene. This CDR3 contains 14 residues. The CDR3 sequence is CSVVPGQAKETQYF. DNA of the CDR3: TGCAGCGTCGTCCCGGGACAAGCAAAAGAGACCCAGTACTTC.

CDR3 nucleotides: TGTGCCAGCAGCTTATCACATAACACTGAAGCTTTCTTT. As protein: CASSLSHNTEAFF. This chain joins TRBV11-2 and TRBJ1-1; D is unclear. This CDR3 region has 13 residues. Germline CDR1 SGHAT, CDR2 FQNNGV. V lost 2 bases and J lost 2, with 6 bases in between. The full variable domain, with the rest looked up from reference TRBV11-2 and TRBJ1-1, is EAGVAQSPRYKIIEKRQSVAFWCNPISGHATLYWYQQILGQGPKLLIQFQNNGVVDDSQLPKDRFSAERLKGVDSTLKIQPAKLEDSAVYLCASSLSHNTEAFFGQGTRLTVV.

The V gene is TRBV5-8, the J gene TRBJ2-1, with D perhaps TRBD1 (5 bases). Germline V gives CDR1 SGHTS, CDR2 YDEGEE. There are 15 residues in the CDR3. V gave up 0 bases and J gave up 0 bases, with 7 bases separating them. CDR3 nucleotide sequence: TGTGCCAGCAGCTTGGAGGGGCGCTCCTACAATGAGCAGTTCTTC. Translation: CASSLEGRSYNEQFF.

The V and J genes are TRBV11-2 and TRBJ2-7; D might be TRBD1 (6 bases). Germline assignment: CDR1 SGHAT and CDR2 FQNNGV. The CDR3 covers 13 residues. Trimming shortened V by 5 bases and J by 2 bases, and 10 bases separated the two germline ends. In DNA form, the CDR3 reads TGTGCCAGCAGCCCCCCAGGGGCCTACGAGCAGTACTTC. Its translation is CASSPPGAYEQYF.

The chain has TRBV20-1 and TRBJ1-2; 10 bases agree with TRBD1. The V segment lost 3 bases and the J segment 5 bases; nucleotides outside the gene matches: 9. Germline V gene lookup returns CDR1 DFQATT and CDR2 SNEGSKA (reference sequence). The CDR3 spans 15 residues. The CDR3 spells CSASNPRTGGYGYTF. CDR3 nucleotide sequence: TGCAGTGCTAGTAATCCCCGGACAGGGGGGTATGGCTACACCTTC.

The CDR3 bases are TGCGCCAGCAGCCAAGATTTGTTGGGACAGGGAACCAAAAACATTCAGTACTTC. Its translation is CASSQDLLGQGTKNIQYF. V usage is TRBV4-1 and J usage is TRBJ2-4; TRBD1 agrees at 9 bases. This CDR3 has 18 residues. Germline V gives CDR1 MGHRA, CDR2 YSYEKL. J was trimmed by 2 bases and V by 0 bases; bases with no gene match: 8.

The sample holds one count of this clone. J is TRBJ1-1 and V is TRBV3-1 (or the pseudogene TRBV3-2); the match to TRBD1 covers 8 bases. The CDR3 covers 13 residues. Trimming cost V 6 bases and J 5 bases; bases outside gene matches: 5. In germline, CDR1 is LGHDT, CDR2 YNNKEL (reference sequence). CDR3 amino acids: CASSGQGTTEAFF. The CDR3 DNA follows: TGTGCCAGCAGTGGACAGGGAACGACTGAAGCTTTCTTT.

The chain recombines TRBV27 with TRBJ2-7; 7 nucleotides match TRBD1. The CDR3 consists of 16 residues. The J segment lost 1 base and the V segment lost 4 bases, leaving 10 bases of the junction unmatched. From germline, CDR1 is MNHEY and CDR2 SMNVEV (reference sequence). The CDR3 sequence is CASSSRQGTSSYEQYF. The CDR3 region has the DNA TGTGCCAGCAGTTCCCGACAGGGAACATCATCCTACGAGCAGTACTTC.

This chain links TRBV2 with TRBJ2-5; 9 bases are shared with TRBD1. Germline CDR1 is SNHLY and CDR2 is FYNNEI. With 2 bases clipped from V and 6 bases from J, the junction kept 10 bases outside the gene matches. The CDR3 totals 16 residues. Here the CDR3 DNA reads TGTGCCAGCAGTGAATCATTGGGGACAGGGCCAAAGACCCAGTACTTC. It codes for CASSESLGTGPKTQYF.

Here the CDR3 reads CASSLAGGQETQYF. The CDR3 region has the DNA TGTGCCAGCAGCTTAGCGGGGGGGCAGGAGACCCAGTACTTC. The genes are TRBV7-2 and TRBJ2-5; the D gene is possibly TRBD2 (7 bases). The CDR3 totals 14 residues. Germline V gene sequence: CDR1 SGHTA, CDR2 FQGNSA. The germline V and J ends were trimmed by 0 bases and 5 bases, with 10 bases remaining between them.

V and J are TRBV5-5 and TRBJ2-7, with TRBD2 matching over 14 bases. V gave up 5 bases and J gave up 3 bases; unmatched junction bases: 10. The CDR3 sequence is 17 residues long. Germline lookup yields CDR1 SGHKS and CDR2 YYEKEE (reference sequence). CDR3 sequence: CASSRGLAGEVNYEQYF. CDR3 DNA: TGTGCCAGCAGTCGGGGACTAGCGGGAGAGGTAAACTACGAGCAGTACTTC.

The sample holds one count of this clone. The J gene is TRBJ1-3, the V gene TRBV2, with D possibly being TRBD1 (6 bases). V gave up 7 bases and J gave up 2 bases, with 9 bases separating them. From germline, CDR1 is SNHLY and CDR2 FYNNEI. The CDR3 contains 13 residues. The CDR3 spells CASNDRPGNTIYF. CDR3 DNA: TGTGCCAGCAACGACAGGCCTGGAAACACCATATATTTT.

The chain is built from TRBV20-1 and TRBJ1-1; D gene uncertain. The CDR3 covers 16 residues. Trimming stripped 3 bases from V and 1 base from J, with 18 bases between. Germline V gene data show CDR1 as DFQATT and CDR2 as SNEGSKA (reference sequence). CDR3 sequence reads: CSASPPRGYSNTEAFF. For the CDR3, the DNA is TGCAGTGCTAGTCCTCCCCGGGGTTATTCGAACACTGAAGCTTTCTTT.

This clone was seen just once. The rearrangement uses TRBV6-5 and TRBJ1-3; D is ambiguous. The CDR3 is made up of 15 amino acids. CDR1 is MNHEY and CDR2 is SVGAGI in the germline V gene. The ends were cut back, 7 bases at V and 0 bases at J, with 13 bases in the middle. The CDR3 region is CASKIAGNSGNTIYF. CDR3 bases: TGTGCCAGCAAAATCGCGGGAAACTCTGGAAACACCATATATTTT.

The rearrangement joins TRBV27 to TRBJ2-3, with TRBD2 matching over 9 bases. Germline V gene lookup returns CDR1 MNHEY and CDR2 SMNVEV (reference sequence). V shed 3 bases, J shed 2 bases, and the junction held 3 bases outside the gene matches. This CDR3 region has 15 residues. Written as DNA, the CDR3 is TGTGCCAGCAGTTTTGGCGGGAGGGTCACAGATACGCAGTATTTT. This encodes CASSFGGRVTDTQYF.

This clone was seen only a few times. The rearrangement links TRBV7-2 to TRBJ2-7; D possibly corresponds to TRBD2 (5 bases). This CDR3 has 13 amino acids. V lost 1 base to trimming and J lost 7 bases, with 11 bases between them. CDR1 is SGHTA and CDR2 is FQGNSA in the germline V gene. The CDR3 sequence: CASSLDLQREQYF. In DNA form, the CDR3 reads TGTGCCAGCAGCTTAGATCTTCAGCGGGAGCAGTACTTC.

The rearrangement uses TRBV6-5 and TRBJ1-5, with 8 bases lining up with TRBD1. The J segment lost 3 bases and the V segment lost 6 bases, leaving 4 bases of the junction unmatched. The CDR3 runs 14 residues. Per germline, CDR1 MNHEY and CDR2 SVGAGI. CDR3 in DNA: TGTGCCAGCAGCCGGGACAGGTTCAATCAGCCCCAGCATTTT. It is translated as CASSRDRFNQPQHF.

This chain uses TRBV15 with TRBJ1-2; a possible D gene is TRBD1 (5 bases). The CDR3 covers 14 residues. Trimming removed 2 bases from V and 3 bases from J, with 10 bases in between. Germline CDR1 reads LNHNV; CDR2 reads YYDKDF (reference sequence). CDR3 protein: CATSRLRGDYGYTF. CDR3 bases: TGTGCCACCAGCAGACTAAGGGGCGACTATGGCTACACCTTC.

In this sample, this clone is medium-sized. The chain combines TRBV27 with TRBJ2-1; 11 bases fit TRBD2. In germline, CDR1 is MNHEY, CDR2 SMNVEV (reference sequence). The CDR3 runs to 15 residues. The V and J ends lost 5 bases and 4 bases, in that order; junction bases with no gene match: 4. CDR3 coding DNA: TGTGCCAGCAGTGATACTAGCGGGGGATACAATGAGCAGTTCTTC. This codes for CASSDTSGGYNEQFF.

The rearrangement uses TRBV28 and TRBJ2-7, with D possibly matching TRBD1 (6 bases). The CDR3 loop spans 12 amino acids. Between the trimmed V and J ends, which lost 7 bases and 6 bases, there was a span of 13 bases. Per germline, CDR1 MDHEN and CDR2 SYDVKM. CDR3 sequence: CASTGTRIEQYF. CDR3 DNA sequence: TGTGCCAGCACCGGGACAAGGATCGAGCAGTACTTC.

The rearrangement joins TRBV21-1 to TRBJ2-4; the table assigns TRBD1, which was not confirmed against the DNA. TRBV21-1 is flagged as a pseudogene. The CDR3 consists of 19 residues. The CDR3 loop reads CASTSGKGPKNFSKNIQYF. CDR3 sequence (DNA): TGTGCCAGCACCTCAGGTAAGGGGCCAAAGAATTTTTCCAAAAACATTCAGTACTTC.

The genes are TRBV6-5 and TRBJ1-4; D gene ambiguous. V was shortened by 8 bases and J by 1 base, with 8 bases between the two germline ends. Per germline, CDR1 MNHEY and CDR2 SVGAGI. CDR3 length: 13 amino acids. For the CDR3, the DNA is TGTGCCAGCCACAGTCAAACTAATGAAAAACTGTTTTTT. This encodes CASHSQTNEKLFF.

The chain recombines TRBV7-2 with TRBJ2-4; TRBD2 matches at 12 bases. Germline trimming cut 2 bases from V and 0 bases from J; bases unmatched to any gene: 8. Germline CDR1 reads SGHTA; CDR2 reads FQGNSA. The CDR3 sequence is 19 residues long. The chain's CDR3 is CASSLIHTSGRLAKNIQYF. CDR3 nucleotides: TGTGCCAGCAGCTTAATTCACACTAGCGGGAGGCTAGCCAAAAACATTCAGTACTTC. The entire variable domain, with the rest obtained from reference TRBV7-2 and TRBJ2-4, is as follows: GAGVSQSPSNKVTEKGKDVELRCDPISGHTALYWYRQSLGQGLEFLIYFQGNSAPDKSGLPSDRFSAERTGGSVSTLTIQRTQQEDSAVYLCASSLIHTSGRLAKNIQYFGAGTRLSVL.

This clone was counted a single time. The rearrangement uses TRBV19 and TRBJ1-1, with 9 positions matching TRBD1. With V trimmed by 4 bases and J by 4 bases, 7 bases remained unmatched. Germline CDR1 and CDR2: LNHDA and SQIVND (reference sequence). This CDR3 is built from 15 residues. The CDR3 coding sequence is TGTGCCAGTAGTACTACAGGGGGCGGAGGCACTGAAGCTTTCTTT. It specifies CASSTTGGGGTEAFF.

As DNA, the CDR3 is TGCGCCAGCAGCCAAGATTTATCCCTACCCAATGAGCAGTTCTTC. Translated: CASSQDLSLPNEQFF. The chain has TRBV4-1 and TRBJ2-1; D unclear. The CDR3 runs to 15 residues. Germline V lookup: CDR1 MGHRA, CDR2 YSYEKL. The V end was cut by 0 bases, the J end by 6 bases, with 12 bases between.

This chain uses TRBV5-1 with TRBJ2-1; tentatively, D is TRBD2 (5 bases). CDR1 is SGHRS and CDR2 is YFSETQ in the germline V gene. The CDR3 is 12 residues long. Trimming shortened V by 0 bases and J by 8 bases, and 6 bases separated the two germline ends. The CDR3 loop reads CASSLAGDEQFF. The CDR3 DNA reads TGCGCCAGCAGCTTGGCCGGGGATGAGCAGTTCTTC.

In DNA form, the CDR3 reads TGTGCCAGCAGTGAATTCCGGCGGGGGGCGACGAAAGAGACCCAGTACTTC. Its translation: CASSEFRRGATKETQYF. V usage is TRBV2 and J usage is TRBJ2-5, with TRBD2 matching over 8 bases. From germline, CDR1 is SNHLY and CDR2 FYNNEI. J was trimmed by 3 bases and V by 2 bases; bases with no gene match: 11. The CDR3 length is 17 residues.